This TCR beta chain came from a study of regulatory T cells in long-lasting Graves disease. About this clonotype: A clone one base away is much larger, so this may be a read error.

Arm-PCR of CDR3 regions with iRepertoire HTBI primers generated TCR beta libraries. TCRdb re-derived calls from the multiplex PCR reads in MiXCR, one entry per CDR3 protein. The sample includes about 310,000 distinct CDR3 sequences, 20% to 25% seen only once; the top ten take more than 50%. Time point reported: persistent/refractory GD, antithyroid drugs over 5 years with positive TRAb. PBMCs were the source of the RNA used for TCR sequencing. The sequence came from a female donor with Graves disease. The starting material was peripheral blood mononuclear cells (PBMCs), obtained when the disease was refractory, from a patient treated with antithyroid drugs.

The CDR3 nucleotides read TGTGCCAGCGGTTACGGACAGGGAGTAGATGGCTACACCTTC. It yields the protein CASGYGQGVDGYTF. The chain uses TRBV6-5 and TRBJ1-2, with 8 bases matching TRBD1. The germline V gene encodes CDR1 MNHEY and CDR2 SVGAGI. The CDR3 consists of 14 residues.